This T cell receptor (beta chain) was sequenced in a study of T cells after yellow fever vaccination. Study-level information: It was SMART-Seq v4 Ultra Low Input that prepared the fractions with low cell numbers. Study outcomes and limitations: FACS-sorted repertoires could contain abundant clonotypes contaminating from the bulk population. Subsequent booster samples again held most clones from primary vaccination (roughly 95% CD4, about 86% CD8).

As regards this clonotype: The target antigen is unknown.

For TCR, cDNA came from 5'RACE template switching, which added a universal primer site and UMIs. One entry per CDR3 protein, called by TCRdb with MiXCR from the 5' RACE reads. The sample holds some 400,000 distinct CDR3 sequences; approximately 19% are singletons and the top ten take around 17%. This specimen was PBMCs, taken before the yellow fever booster vaccination. The TCR sequence derives from a man between 18 and 29 years old who received the YFV17D yellow fever vaccine.

The CDR3 here is CASSLGLGADEKLFF. Here the CDR3 DNA reads TGCGCCAGCAGCTTGGGGTTAGGGGCGGATGAAAAACTGTTTTTT. V is TRBV5-1 and J is TRBJ1-4; a possible D gene is TRBD1 (5 bases). Trimming took off 0 bases at V and 6 bases at J, with 12 bases between the two ends. The CDR3 contains 15 residues. From germline, CDR1 is SGHRS and CDR2 YFSETQ.